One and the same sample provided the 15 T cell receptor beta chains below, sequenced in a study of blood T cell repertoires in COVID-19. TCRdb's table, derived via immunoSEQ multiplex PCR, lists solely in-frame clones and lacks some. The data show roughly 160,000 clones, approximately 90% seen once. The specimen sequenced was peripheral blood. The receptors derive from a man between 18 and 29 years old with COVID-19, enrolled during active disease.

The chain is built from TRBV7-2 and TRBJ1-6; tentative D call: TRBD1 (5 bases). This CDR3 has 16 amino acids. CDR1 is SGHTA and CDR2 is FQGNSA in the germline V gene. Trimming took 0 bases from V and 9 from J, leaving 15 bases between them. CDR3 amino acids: CASSLANSITGSPLHF. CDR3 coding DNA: TGTGCCAGCAGCTTAGCCAACAGTATTACAGGTTCACCCCTCCACTTT.

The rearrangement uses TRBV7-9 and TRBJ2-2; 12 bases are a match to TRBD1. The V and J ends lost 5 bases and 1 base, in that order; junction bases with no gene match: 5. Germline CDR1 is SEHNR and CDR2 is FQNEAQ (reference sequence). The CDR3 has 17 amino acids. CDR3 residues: CASSPRDRGRNTGELFF. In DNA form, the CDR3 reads TGTGCCAGCAGCCCCCGGGACAGGGGGCGGAACACCGGGGAGCTGTTTTTT.

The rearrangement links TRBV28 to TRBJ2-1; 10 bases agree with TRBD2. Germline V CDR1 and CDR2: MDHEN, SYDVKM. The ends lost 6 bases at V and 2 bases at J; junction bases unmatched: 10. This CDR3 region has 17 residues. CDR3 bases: TGTGCCAGCAGAATGAATGGACTAGCGGATACCTACAATGAGCAGTTCTTC. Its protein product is CASRMNGLADTYNEQFF. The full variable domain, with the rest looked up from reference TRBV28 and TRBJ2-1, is DVKVTQSSRYLVKRTGEKVFLECVQDMDHENMFWYRQDPGLGLRLIYFSYDVKMKEKGDIPEGYSVSREKKERFSLILESASTNQTSMYLCASRMNGLADTYNEQFFGPGTRLTVL.

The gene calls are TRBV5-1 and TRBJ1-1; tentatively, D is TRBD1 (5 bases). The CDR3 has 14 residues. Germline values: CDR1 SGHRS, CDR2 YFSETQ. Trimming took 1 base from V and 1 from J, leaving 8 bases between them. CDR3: CASSLRQGNTEAFF. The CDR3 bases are TGCGCCAGCAGCTTGCGGCAGGGGAACACTGAAGCTTTCTTT.

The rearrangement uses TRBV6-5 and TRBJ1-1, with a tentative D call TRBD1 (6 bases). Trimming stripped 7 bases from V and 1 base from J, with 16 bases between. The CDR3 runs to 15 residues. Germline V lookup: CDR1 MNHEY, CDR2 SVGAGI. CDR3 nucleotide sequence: TGTGCCAGCACCCGACGACAGGCTACGAACACTGAAGCTTTCTTT. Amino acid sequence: CASTRRQATNTEAFF.

CDR3 loop: CASSLGGTSGSRSYNEQFF. As DNA, the CDR3 is TGTGCCAGCAGCTTAGGAGGGACTAGCGGGAGCCGCTCCTACAATGAGCAGTTCTTC. The V and J genes are TRBV11-3 and TRBJ2-1, with 14 bases aligning to TRBD2. Germline V gene lookup returns CDR1 SGHNT and CDR2 YENEEA. This CDR3 contains 19 residues. Trimming cost V 1 base and J 0 bases; bases outside gene matches: 5.

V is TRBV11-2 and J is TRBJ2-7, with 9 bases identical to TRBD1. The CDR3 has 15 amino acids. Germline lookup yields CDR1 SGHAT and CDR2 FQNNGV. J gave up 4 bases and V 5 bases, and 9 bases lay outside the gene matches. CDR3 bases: TGTGCCAGCAGCACCTACAGGGGGCGCGGGTACGAGCAGTACTTC. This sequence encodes CASSTYRGRGYEQYF.

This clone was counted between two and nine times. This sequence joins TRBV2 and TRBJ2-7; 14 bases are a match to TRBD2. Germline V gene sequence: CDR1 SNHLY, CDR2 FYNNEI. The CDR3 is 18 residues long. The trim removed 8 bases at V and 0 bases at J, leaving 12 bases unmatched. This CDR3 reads CASGGRTSGRWSSYEQYF. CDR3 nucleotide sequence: TGTGCCAGCGGCGGACGGACTAGCGGGAGGTGGAGCTCCTACGAGCAGTACTTC.

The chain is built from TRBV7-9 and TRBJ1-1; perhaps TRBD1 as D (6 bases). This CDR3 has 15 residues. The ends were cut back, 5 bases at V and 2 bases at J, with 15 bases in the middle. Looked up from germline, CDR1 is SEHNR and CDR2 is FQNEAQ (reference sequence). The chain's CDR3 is CASSPGGTFNTEAFF. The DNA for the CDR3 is TGTGCCAGCAGCCCCGGGGGGACATTTAACACTGAAGCTTTCTTT.

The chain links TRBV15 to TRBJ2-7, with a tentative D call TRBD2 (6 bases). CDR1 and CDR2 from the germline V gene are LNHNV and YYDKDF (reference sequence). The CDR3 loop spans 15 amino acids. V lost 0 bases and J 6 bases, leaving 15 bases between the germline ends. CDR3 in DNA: TGTGCCACCAGCAGAGATCTAGGAGGGCGGGGCGAGCAGTACTTC. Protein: CATSRDLGGRGEQYF.

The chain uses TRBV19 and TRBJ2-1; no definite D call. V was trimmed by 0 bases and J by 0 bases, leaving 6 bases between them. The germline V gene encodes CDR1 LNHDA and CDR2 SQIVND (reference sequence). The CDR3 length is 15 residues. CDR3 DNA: TGTGCCAGTAGTATAGACGGGTACTCCTACAATGAGCAGTTCTTC. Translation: CASSIDGYSYNEQFF.

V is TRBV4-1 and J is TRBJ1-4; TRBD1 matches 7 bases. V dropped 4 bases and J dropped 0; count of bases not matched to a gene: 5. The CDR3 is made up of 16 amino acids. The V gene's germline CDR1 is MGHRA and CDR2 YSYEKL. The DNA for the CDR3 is TGCGCCAGCAGCCCCGGACAGGCTTCAACTAATGAAAAACTGTTTTTT. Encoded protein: CASSPGQASTNEKLFF.

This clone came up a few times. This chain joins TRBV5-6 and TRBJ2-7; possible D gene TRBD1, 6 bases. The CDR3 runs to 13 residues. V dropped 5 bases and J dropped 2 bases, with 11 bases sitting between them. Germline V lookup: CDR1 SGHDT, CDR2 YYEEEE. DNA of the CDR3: TGTGCCAGCAGGAACCCAGGGGCCTACGAGCAGTACTTC. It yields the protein CASRNPGAYEQYF.

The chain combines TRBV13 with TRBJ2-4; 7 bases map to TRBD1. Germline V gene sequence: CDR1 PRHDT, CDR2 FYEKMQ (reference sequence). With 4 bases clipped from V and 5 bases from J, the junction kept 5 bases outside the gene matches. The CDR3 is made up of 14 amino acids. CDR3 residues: CASSSRTGENIQYF. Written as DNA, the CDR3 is TGTGCCAGCAGCTCCAGAACAGGGGAAAACATTCAGTACTTC. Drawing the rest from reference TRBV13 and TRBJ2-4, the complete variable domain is AAGVIQSPRHLIKEKRETATLKCYPIPRHDTVYWYQQGPGQDPQFLISFYEKMQSDKGSIPDRFSAQQFSDYHSELNMSSLELGDSALYFCASSSRTGENIQYFGAGTRLSVL.

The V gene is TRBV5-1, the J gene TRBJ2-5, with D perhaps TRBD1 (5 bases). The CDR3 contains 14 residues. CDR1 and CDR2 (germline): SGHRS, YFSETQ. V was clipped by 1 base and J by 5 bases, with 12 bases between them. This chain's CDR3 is CASSLYTGLETQYF. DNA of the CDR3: TGCGCCAGCAGCTTGTATACAGGCTTGGAGACCCAGTACTTC. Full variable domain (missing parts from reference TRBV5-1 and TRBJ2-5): KAGVTQTPRYLIKTRGQQVTLSCSPISGHRSVSWYQQTPGQGLQFLFEYFSETQRNKGNFPGRFSGRQFSNSRSEMNVSTLELGDSALYLCASSLYTGLETQYFGPGTRLLVL.